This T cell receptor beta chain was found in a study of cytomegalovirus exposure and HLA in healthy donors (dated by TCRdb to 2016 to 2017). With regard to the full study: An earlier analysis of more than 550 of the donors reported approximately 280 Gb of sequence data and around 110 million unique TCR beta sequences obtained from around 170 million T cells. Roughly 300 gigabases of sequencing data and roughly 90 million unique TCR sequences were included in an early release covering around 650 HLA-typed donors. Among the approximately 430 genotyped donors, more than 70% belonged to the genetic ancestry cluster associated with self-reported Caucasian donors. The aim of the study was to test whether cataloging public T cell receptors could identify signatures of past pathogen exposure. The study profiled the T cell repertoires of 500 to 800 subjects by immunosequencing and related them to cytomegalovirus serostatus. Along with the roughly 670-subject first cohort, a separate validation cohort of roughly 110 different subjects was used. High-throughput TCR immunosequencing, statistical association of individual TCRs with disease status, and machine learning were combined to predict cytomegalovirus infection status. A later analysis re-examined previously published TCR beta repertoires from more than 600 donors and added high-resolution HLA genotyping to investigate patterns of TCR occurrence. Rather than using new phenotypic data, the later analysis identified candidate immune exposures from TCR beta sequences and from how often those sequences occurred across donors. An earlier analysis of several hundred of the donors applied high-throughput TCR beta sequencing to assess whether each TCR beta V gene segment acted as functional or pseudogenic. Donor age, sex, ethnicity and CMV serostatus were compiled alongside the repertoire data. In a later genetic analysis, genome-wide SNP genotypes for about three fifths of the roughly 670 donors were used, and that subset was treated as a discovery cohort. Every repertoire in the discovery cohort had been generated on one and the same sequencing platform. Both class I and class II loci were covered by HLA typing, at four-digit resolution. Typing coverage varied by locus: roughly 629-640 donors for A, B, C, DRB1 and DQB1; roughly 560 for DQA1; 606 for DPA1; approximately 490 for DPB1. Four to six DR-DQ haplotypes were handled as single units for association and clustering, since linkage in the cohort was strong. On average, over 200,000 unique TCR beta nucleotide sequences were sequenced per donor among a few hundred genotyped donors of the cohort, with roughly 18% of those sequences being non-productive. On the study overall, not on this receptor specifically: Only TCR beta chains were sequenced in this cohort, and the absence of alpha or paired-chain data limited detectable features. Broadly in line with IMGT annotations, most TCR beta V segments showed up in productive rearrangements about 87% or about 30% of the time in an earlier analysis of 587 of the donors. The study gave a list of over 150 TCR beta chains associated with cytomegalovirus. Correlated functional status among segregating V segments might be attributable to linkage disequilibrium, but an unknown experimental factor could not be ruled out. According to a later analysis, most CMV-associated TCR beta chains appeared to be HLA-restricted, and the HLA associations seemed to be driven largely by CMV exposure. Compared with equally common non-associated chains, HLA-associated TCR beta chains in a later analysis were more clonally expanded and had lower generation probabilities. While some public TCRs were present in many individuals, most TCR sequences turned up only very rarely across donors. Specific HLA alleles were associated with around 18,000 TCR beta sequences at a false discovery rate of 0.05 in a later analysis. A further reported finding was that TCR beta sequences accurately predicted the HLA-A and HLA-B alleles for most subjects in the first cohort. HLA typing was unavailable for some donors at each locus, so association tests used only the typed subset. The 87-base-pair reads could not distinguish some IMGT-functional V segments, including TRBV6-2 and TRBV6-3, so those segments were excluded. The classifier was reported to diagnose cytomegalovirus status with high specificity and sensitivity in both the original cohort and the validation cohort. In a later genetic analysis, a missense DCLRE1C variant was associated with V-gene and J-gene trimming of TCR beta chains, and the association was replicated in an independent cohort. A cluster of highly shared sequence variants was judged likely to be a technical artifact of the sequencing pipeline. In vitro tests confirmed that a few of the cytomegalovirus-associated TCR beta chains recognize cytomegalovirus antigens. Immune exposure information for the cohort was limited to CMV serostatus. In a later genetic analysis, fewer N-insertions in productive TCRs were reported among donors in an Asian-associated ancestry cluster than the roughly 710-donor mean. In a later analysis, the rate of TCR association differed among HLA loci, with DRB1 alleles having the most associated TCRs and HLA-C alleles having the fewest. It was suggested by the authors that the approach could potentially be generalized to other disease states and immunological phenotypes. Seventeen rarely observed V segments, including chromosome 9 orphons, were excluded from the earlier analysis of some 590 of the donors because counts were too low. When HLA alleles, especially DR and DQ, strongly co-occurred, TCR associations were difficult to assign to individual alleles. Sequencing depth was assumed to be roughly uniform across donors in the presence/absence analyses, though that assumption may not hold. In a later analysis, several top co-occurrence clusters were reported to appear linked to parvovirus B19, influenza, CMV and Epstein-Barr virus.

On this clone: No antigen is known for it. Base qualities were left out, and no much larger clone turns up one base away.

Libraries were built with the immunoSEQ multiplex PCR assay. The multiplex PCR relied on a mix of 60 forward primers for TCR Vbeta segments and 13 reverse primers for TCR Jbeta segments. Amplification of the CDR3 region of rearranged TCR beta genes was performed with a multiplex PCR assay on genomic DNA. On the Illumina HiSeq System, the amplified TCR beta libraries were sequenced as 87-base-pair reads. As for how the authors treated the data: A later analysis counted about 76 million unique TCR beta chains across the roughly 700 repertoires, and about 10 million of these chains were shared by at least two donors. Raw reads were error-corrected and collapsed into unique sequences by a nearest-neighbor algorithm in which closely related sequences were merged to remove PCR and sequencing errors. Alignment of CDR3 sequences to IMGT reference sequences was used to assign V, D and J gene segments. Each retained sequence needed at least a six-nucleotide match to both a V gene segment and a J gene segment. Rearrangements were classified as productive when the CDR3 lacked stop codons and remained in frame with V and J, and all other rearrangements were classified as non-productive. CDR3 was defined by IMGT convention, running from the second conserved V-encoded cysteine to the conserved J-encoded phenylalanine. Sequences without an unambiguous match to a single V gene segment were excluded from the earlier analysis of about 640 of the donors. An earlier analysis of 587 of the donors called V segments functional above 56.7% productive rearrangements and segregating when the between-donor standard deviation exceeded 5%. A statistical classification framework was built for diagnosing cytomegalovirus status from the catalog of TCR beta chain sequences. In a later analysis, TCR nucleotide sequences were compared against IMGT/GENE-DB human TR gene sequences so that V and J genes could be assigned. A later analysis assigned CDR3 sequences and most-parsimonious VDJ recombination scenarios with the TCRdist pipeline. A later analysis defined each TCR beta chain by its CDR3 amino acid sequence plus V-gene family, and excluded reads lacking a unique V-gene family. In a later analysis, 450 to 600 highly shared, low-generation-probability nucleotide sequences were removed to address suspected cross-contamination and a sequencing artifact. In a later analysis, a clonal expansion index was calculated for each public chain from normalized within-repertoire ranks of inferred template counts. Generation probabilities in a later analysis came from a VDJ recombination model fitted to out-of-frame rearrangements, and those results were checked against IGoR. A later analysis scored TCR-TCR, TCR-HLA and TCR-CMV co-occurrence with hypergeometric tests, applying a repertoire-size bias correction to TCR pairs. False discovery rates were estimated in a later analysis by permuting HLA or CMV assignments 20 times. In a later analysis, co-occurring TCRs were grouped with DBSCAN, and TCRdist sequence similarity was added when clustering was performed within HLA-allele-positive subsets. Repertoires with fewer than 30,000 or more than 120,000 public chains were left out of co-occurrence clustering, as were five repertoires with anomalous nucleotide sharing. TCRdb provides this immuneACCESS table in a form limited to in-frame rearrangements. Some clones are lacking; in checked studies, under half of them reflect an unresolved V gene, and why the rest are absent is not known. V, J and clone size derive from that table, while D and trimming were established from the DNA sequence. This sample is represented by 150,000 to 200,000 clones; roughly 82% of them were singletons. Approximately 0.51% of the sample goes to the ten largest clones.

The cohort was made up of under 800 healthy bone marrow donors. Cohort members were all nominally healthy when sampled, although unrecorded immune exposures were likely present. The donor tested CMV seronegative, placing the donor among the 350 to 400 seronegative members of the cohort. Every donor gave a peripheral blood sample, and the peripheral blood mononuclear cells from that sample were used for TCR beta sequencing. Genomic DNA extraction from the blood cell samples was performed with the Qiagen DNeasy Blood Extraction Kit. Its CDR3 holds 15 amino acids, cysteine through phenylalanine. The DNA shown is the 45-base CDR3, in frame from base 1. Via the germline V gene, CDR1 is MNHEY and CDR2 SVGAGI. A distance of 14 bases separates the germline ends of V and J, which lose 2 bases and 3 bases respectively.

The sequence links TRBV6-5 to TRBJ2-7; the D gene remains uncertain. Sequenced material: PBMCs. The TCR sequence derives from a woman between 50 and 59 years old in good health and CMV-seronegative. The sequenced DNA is TGTGCCAGCAGTTACAATGCGGTTGAGTTCTACGAGCAGTACTTC. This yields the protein CASSYNAVEFYEQYF.